The 21 T cell receptor beta chains below were found in one sample sequenced in a study of T cells after yellow fever vaccination. TCRdb re-called the 5' RACE reads with MiXCR, one entry per CDR3 protein. The sample lists about 330,000 distinct CDR3 sequences; around 6.8% were seen once. This specimen was PBMCs, taken about 41 days after the first yellow fever vaccination. These receptors were taken from a man aged 18 to 29 who received the YFV17D yellow fever vaccine.

This clonotype was recorded many times. This chain links TRBV20-1 with TRBJ1-6, with a weak D call TRBD1 (6 bases). The CDR3 has 13 amino acids. Trimming stripped 2 bases from V and 6 bases from J, with 8 bases between. The germline CDR1 and CDR2 sequences are DFQATT and SNEGSKA (reference sequence). CDR3 DNA: TGCAGTGCTAGACCGGGGGCTAATTCACCCCTCCACTTT. Its protein is CSARPGANSPLHF.

In this sample, this clonotype turned up a few times. The chain carries TRBV6-5 and TRBJ1-1; D call uncertain. The CDR3 runs to 13 residues. Germline CDR1 is MNHEY and CDR2 is SVGAGI. The V gene lost 4 bases and the J gene lost 1 base, with 7 bases spanning the gap. CDR3 sequence reads: CASSSVPNTEAFF. The CDR3 DNA sequence: TGTGCCAGCAGTTCCGTACCGAACACTGAAGCTTTCTTT.

Of note for this clonotype: One end of the junction is discordant with germline, which a read error may explain. The chain has TRBV7-2 and TRBJ2-6; no clear D. Germline CDR1 reads SGHTA; CDR2 reads FQGNSA. This CDR3 contains 15 residues. CDR3: CASSLDSSGSNVLTF. The CDR3 region has the DNA TGTGCCAGCAGCTTAGACAGCTCTGGGTCCAACGTCCTGACTTTC.

The rearrangement uses TRBV6-5 and TRBJ2-7; 8 nucleotides align to TRBD2. CDR3 length: 17 amino acids. The germline V gene has CDR1 MNHEY and CDR2 SVGAGI. The junction had 10 bases not matched to a gene; V was cut back by 0 bases and J by 3 bases. CDR3 sequence reads: CASSYSDGGARDYEQYF. CDR3 nucleotide sequence: TGTGCCAGCAGTTACTCGGACGGGGGGGCTAGAGACTACGAGCAGTACTTC.

This clonotype was detected a few times. The gene calls are TRBV11-1 and TRBJ2-5; 9 bases align to TRBD2. Germline CDR1 is SGHAT and CDR2 is FQDESV (reference sequence). V lost 3 bases and J lost 2; bases outside the gene matches: 4. This CDR3 region has 15 residues. For the CDR3, the DNA is TGTGCCAGCAGCTTGGCGACTAGCGGTCAAGAGACCCAGTACTTC. This translates into CASSLATSGQETQYF. The variable domain in full, completed from reference TRBV11-1 and TRBJ2-5, reads EAEVAQSPRYKITEKSQAVAFWCDPISGHATLYWYRQILGQGPELLVQFQDESVVDDSQLPKDRFSAERLKGVDSTLKIQPAELGDSAMYLCASSLATSGQETQYFGPGTRLLVL.

This clonotype was detected a few times. The chain joins TRBV29-1 to TRBJ1-5; D is uncertain. Germline values: CDR1 SQVTM, CDR2 ANQGSEA. V was shortened by 6 bases and J by 11 bases, with 20 bases between the two germline ends. CDR3 length: 13 residues. CDR3 sequence (DNA): TGCAGCGTAGCTATCGACGGGTTTGGAGCCCAGCATTTT. This sequence encodes CSVAIDGFGAQHF. Based on the CDR3 plus reference TRBV29-1 and TRBJ1-5, the full variable domain is SAVISQKPSRDICQRGTSLTIQCQVDSQVTMMFWYRQQPGQSLTLIATANQGSEATYESGFVIDKFPISRPNLTFSTLTVSNMSPEDSSIYLCSVAIDGFGAQHFGDGTRLSIL.

This clonotype was counted only a few times. This chain connects TRBV7-8 to TRBJ1-2, with 8 nucleotides matching TRBD1. Germline V lookup: CDR1 SGHVS, CDR2 FQNEAQ. The CDR3 has 14 amino acids. V trimming: 1 base; J trimming: 6 bases; junction bases outside the gene matches: 4. CDR3 loop: CASSLEVTGDGYTF. The CDR3 nucleotides are TGTGCCAGCAGCTTAGAAGTGACAGGGGATGGCTACACCTTC.

The chain uses TRBV6-2 or TRBV6-3 and TRBJ2-1; 8 positions match TRBD2. Unmatched junction bases numbered 1, after V lost 4 bases and J lost 2 bases. The CDR3 covers 14 residues. Per the germline V gene, CDR1 is MNHEY and CDR2 is SVGEGT. The CDR3: CASSSAGAYNEQFF. CDR3 in DNA: TGTGCCAGCAGTTCAGCGGGGGCCTACAATGAGCAGTTCTTC.

There are a few counts of this clonotype. V gene TRBV12-3 or TRBV12-4 combines with J gene TRBJ1-4, with a possible D match to TRBD1 (5 bases). This CDR3 comprises 15 residues. Trimming stripped 2 bases from V and 0 bases from J, with 7 bases between. CDR3 DNA: TGTGCCAGCAGTTTAACGACAGCAACTAATGAAAAACTGTTTTTT. Translating it yields CASSLTTATNEKLFF.

This clonotype has just a few counts. The V and J genes are TRBV4-2 and TRBJ2-3, with D tentatively TRBD1 (5 bases). The CDR3 runs to 16 residues. CDR1 and CDR2 (germline): LGHNA, YNFKEQ. V lost 3 bases and J 6 bases, leaving 19 bases between the germline ends. CDR3 bases: TGTGCCAGCAGCCATGGACAACAAACTAACGCGGATACGCAGTATTTT. This codes for CASSHGQQTNADTQYF.

This clonotype was found a few times. The chain is built from TRBV7-6 and TRBJ2-5; 7 bases align to TRBD1. Germline-derived CDR1 and CDR2 are SGHVS and FNYEAQ. After removal of 3 bases from V and 2 bases from J, the junction contained 9 bases not matched to a gene. The CDR3 consists of 16 residues. The CDR3 DNA follows: TGTGCCAGCAGCTTGAGGCGAGACAGGGCTCAAGAGACCCAGTACTTC. It codes for CASSLRRDRAQETQYF.

V usage is TRBV30 and J usage is TRBJ2-7; 9 bases fit TRBD1. V lost 0 bases, J lost 2 bases, and 8 bases stayed unmatched. Germline V gene sequence: CDR1 GTSNPN, CDR2 SVGIG (reference sequence). The CDR3 totals 16 residues. The CDR3 loop reads CAWSVQGARPPYEQYF. In DNA form, the CDR3 reads TGTGCCTGGAGTGTACAGGGGGCGCGTCCTCCCTACGAGCAGTACTTC.

This clonotype was found a few times. The rearrangement uses TRBV20-1 and TRBJ1-2; 7 positions agree with TRBD1. CDR3 length equals 10 residues. Germline V gene sequence: CDR1 DFQATT, CDR2 SNEGSKA (reference sequence). In DNA form, the CDR3 reads TGCAGGCCAGGGGGCTATGGCTACACCTTC. This gives the protein CRPGGYGYTF.

This clonotype was counted only a few times. The genes are TRBV5-6 and TRBJ2-3; D gene unclear. Trimming removed 1 base at V and 1 base at J, with 7 bases between. The CDR3 sequence is 14 residues long. Germline V gene sequence: CDR1 SGHDT, CDR2 YYEEEE. Written as DNA, the CDR3 is TGTGCCAGCAGCTTGAGTCCCCGCACAGATACGCAGTATTTT. Amino acid sequence: CASSLSPRTDTQYF. The variable domain in full, with the rest retrieved from reference TRBV5-6 and TRBJ2-3, is DAGVTQSPTHLIKTRGQQVTLRCSPKSGHDTVSWYQQALGQGPQFIFQYYEEEERQRGNFPDRFSGHQFPNYSSELNVNALLLGDSALYLCASSLSPRTDTQYFGPGTRLTVL.

At least ten counts were recorded for this clonotype. The chain carries TRBV29-1 and TRBJ2-5; D is tentatively TRBD1 or TRBD2 (6 bases each). The CDR3 spans 15 residues. CDR1 SQVTM and CDR2 ANQGSEA come from the germline V gene. Trimming stripped 3 bases from V and 6 bases from J, with 20 bases between. This CDR3 reads CSVDPSGGLGKTQYF. CDR3 coding DNA: TGCAGCGTTGACCCCTCTGGGGGGCTCGGGAAGACCCAGTACTTC. The full variable domain, in which reference TRBV29-1 and TRBJ2-5 provide the parts outside the CDR3, is SAVISQKPSRDICQRGTSLTIQCQVDSQVTMMFWYRQQPGQSLTLIATANQGSEATYESGFVIDKFPISRPNLTFSTLTVSNMSPEDSSIYLCSVDPSGGLGKTQYFGPGTRLLVL.

V and J are TRBV28 and TRBJ2-4; either TRBD1 or TRBD2 may supply D (6 bases each). V dropped 10 bases and J dropped 0 bases, with 19 bases sitting between them. Germline CDR1 MDHEN, CDR2 SYDVKM. This CDR3 is 16 amino acids long. CDR3 coding DNA: TGTGCCACCCTACGGAGGGGGGTTCTAGCCAAAAACATTCAGTACTTC. This encodes CATLRRGVLAKNIQYF.

This clonotype has at least ten counts. V gene TRBV7-9 combines with J gene TRBJ2-1; D call uncertain. Looked up from germline, CDR1 is SEHNR and CDR2 is FQNEAQ (reference sequence). Trimming took off 5 bases at V and 0 bases at J, with 17 bases between the two ends. The CDR3 runs 17 residues. The CDR3 DNA follows: TGTGCCAGCAGCCTTTTTGGGATTACCAGCTCCTACAATGAGCAGTTCTTC. Translation: CASSLFGITSSYNEQFF.

There are many counts of this clonotype. The rearrangement links TRBV7-3 to TRBJ2-1; a possible D gene is TRBD1 (5 bases). Germline CDR1 is SGHTA and CDR2 is FQGTGA. This CDR3 spans 15 amino acids. Trimming shortened V by 4 bases and J by 6 bases, and 16 bases separated the two germline ends. Here the CDR3 reads CASSSRQGRINEQFF. CDR3 DNA sequence: TGTGCCAGCAGCTCCCGGCAGGGCAGAATCAATGAGCAGTTCTTC.

There are a few counts of this clonotype. This chain joins TRBV6-5 and TRBJ2-2; D is perhaps TRBD1 or TRBD2 (6 bases each). With 0 bases removed from V and 5 bases from J, the gap between germline ends came to 10 bases. This CDR3 comprises 15 residues. The germline V gene encodes CDR1 MNHEY and CDR2 SVGAGI. This chain's CDR3 is CASSYSGGRTGELFF. In nucleotides, the CDR3 is TGTGCCAGCAGTTACTCAGGGGGGAGAACCGGGGAGCTGTTTTTT.

This clonotype has more than one count but fewer than ten. The chain combines TRBV7-6 with TRBJ1-3; 7 bases agree with TRBD1. The germline gives CDR1 SGHVS, CDR2 FNYEAQ. V gave up 5 bases and J gave up 1 base; unmatched junction bases: 8. The CDR3 loop spans 16 amino acids. CDR3 region: CASSNPGGSSGNTIYF. As DNA, the CDR3 is TGTGCCAGCAGCAACCCAGGGGGTTCGTCTGGAAACACCATATATTTT.

This clonotype was counted between two and nine times. The chain is built from TRBV13 and TRBJ2-1; perhaps TRBD2 as D (6 bases). The V end lost 5 bases, the J end lost 9 bases, and 14 bases lay between the germline ends. The CDR3 is 13 amino acids. In germline, CDR1 is PRHDT, CDR2 FYEKMQ (reference sequence). As DNA, the CDR3 is TGTGCCAGCAGCCGACTAGAAGGTGGTGAGCAGTTCTTC. Protein sequence: CASSRLEGGEQFF.